This TCR beta chain stems from a study of control samples from healthy donors and cancer patients (dated by TCRdb to about 2020). Points on this clone: Its antigen remains unidentified. Base qualities were left out, and no much larger clone turns up one base away.

Taken from cysteine to phenylalanine, the CDR3 has 12 residues. Of all the DNA, just the CDR3 is kept, 36 bases in frame from base 1. The CDR1 and CDR2 encoded by the germline V gene are MNHEY and SVGEGT. V drops 5 bases and J drops 4 bases, leaving 8 bases in between. Receptor amplification or capture employed the immunoSEQ multiplex PCR assay. The table was pulled from immuneACCESS by TCRdb, which kept in-frame rearrangements only. Such tables lose some clones; where checked, under half of the loss comes from unresolved V genes, and the rest has no known cause. This sample lists approximately 82,000 clones; 85% to 95% were detected once. The ten most abundant clones make up around 4.5% of the sample.

In this chain, TRBV6-2 or TRBV6-3 is recombined with TRBJ1-2; the D gene lacks a confident call. The sequenced sample was blood. The source of this sequence is a woman under 30 in good health. The CDR3 sequence is CASSTGPYGYTF. The nucleotides read TGTGCCAGCAGTACGGGCCCCTATGGCTACACCTTC.